This entry lists 12 T cell receptor beta chains sequenced from one sample in a study of T cells in Graves' hyperthyroidism and ophthalmopathy. Template material for amplifying TCR beta CDR3 regions consisted of RNA transcripts. The HTBI primer set drove a first-round RT-PCR of the TCR CDR3. TCRdb re-analysed the multiplex PCR reads in MiXCR, keeping a single row per CDR3 protein. Altogether approximately 400,000 distinct CDR3 sequences are present, about 15% being singletons, with the ten largest covering about 11%. The sequencing sample was made of blood. The receptors were sampled from a woman aged 60-75 years with Graves' hyperthyroidism.

This clonotype was seen only once. The chain links TRBV28 to TRBJ2-5; 16 positions match TRBD2. The CDR3 has 17 residues. V gave up 6 bases and J gave up 5 bases; unmatched junction bases: 9. Germline V gene sequence: CDR1 MDHEN, CDR2 SYDVKM. The DNA of the CDR3 is TGTGCCAGCAGACCCGGGACTAGCGGGAGGGCCGGGGAGACCCAGTACTTC. Amino acid sequence: CASRPGTSGRAGETQYF.

With respect to this clonotype: This may arise from a read error, as a much more abundant clone is one base away. This sequence joins TRBV7-9 and TRBJ2-7; D remains ambiguous. The CDR3 totals 12 residues. Germline loops: CDR1 SEHNR, CDR2 FQNEAQ (reference sequence). The V gene lost 5 bases and the J gene lost 6 bases, with 11 bases spanning the gap. The CDR3: CASSIGHSEQYF. CDR3 sequence (DNA): TGTGCCAGCAGCATTGGCCATTCCGAGCAGTACTTC. Drawing the rest from reference TRBV7-9 and TRBJ2-7, the complete variable domain is DTGVSQNPRHKITKRGQNVTFRCDPISEHNRLYWYRQTLGQGPEFLTYFQNEAQLEKSRLLSDRFSAERPKGSFSTLEIQRTEQGDSAMYLCASSIGHSEQYFGPGTRLTVT.

This clonotype appeared many times. V and J are TRBV11-3 and TRBJ2-7, with D hard to call. Germline V gives CDR1 SGHNT, CDR2 YENEEA. This CDR3 comprises 14 residues. The V and J ends lost 3 bases and 0 bases respectively, with 9 bases between them. CDR3 loop: CASSFITGSYEQYF. The DNA of the CDR3 is TGTGCCAGCAGCTTTATTACGGGCTCCTACGAGCAGTACTTC. Filled out from reference TRBV11-3 and TRBJ2-7, the complete variable domain reads EAGVVQSPRYKIIEKKQPVAFWCNPISGHNTLYWYLQNLGQGPELLIRYENEEAVDDSQLPKDRFSAERLKGVDSTLKIQPAELGDSAVYLCASSFITGSYEQYFGPGTRLTVT.

This clonotype was seen many times. The gene calls are TRBV12-3 or TRBV12-4 and TRBJ1-2; tentatively, D is TRBD1 (5 bases). V dropped 6 bases and J dropped 8 bases, with 16 bases sitting between them. The CDR3 is made up of 13 amino acids. In DNA form, the CDR3 reads TGTGCCAGCAGACCTGACAGATGGGGGGGCTACACCTTC. Residues: CASRPDRWGGYTF.

This clonotype came up many times. The chain employs TRBV20-1 and TRBJ2-3, with TRBD2 as a possible D gene (5 bases). Trimming shortened V by 5 bases and J by 4 bases, and 16 bases separated the two germline ends. The CDR3 spans 14 residues. The germline V gene has CDR1 DFQATT and CDR2 SNEGSKA (reference sequence). The CDR3 sequence: CSAPWRPRADTQYF. DNA for the CDR3: TGCAGTGCTCCCTGGAGGCCGAGGGCAGATACGCAGTATTTT.

The DNA of the CDR3 is TGCAGTGCTAGATGGACTAGCAGCCACAATGAGCAGTTCTTC. Translated: CSARWTSSHNEQFF. The rearrangement joins TRBV20-1 to TRBJ2-1; TRBD2 matches at 8 bases. The CDR3 is made up of 14 amino acids. Germline values: CDR1 DFQATT, CDR2 SNEGSKA (reference sequence). After removal of 2 bases from V and 5 bases from J, the junction contained 5 bases not matched to a gene.

This clonotype was found many times. The genes are TRBV5-1 and TRBJ2-1; D not certain. Trimming removed 7 bases at V and 5 bases at J, with 22 bases between. The CDR3 is 16 amino acids. In germline, CDR1 is SGHRS, CDR2 YFSETQ. CDR3 nucleotides: TGCGCCAGCGCTTATCCCGTCGGACGCCTGGACAATGAGCAGTTCTTC. Translation gives CASAYPVGRLDNEQFF.

J is TRBJ2-1 and V is TRBV19; 14 nucleotides line up with TRBD2. This CDR3 has 20 residues. Germline V gene lookup returns CDR1 LNHDA and CDR2 SQIVND (reference sequence). J was trimmed by 0 bases and V by 4 bases; bases with no gene match: 11. The DNA of the CDR3 is TGTGCCAGTAGTACCACTGGACTAGCGGGAGGTCCGAGCTCCTACAATGAGCAGTTCTTC. Protein sequence: CASSTTGLAGGPSSYNEQFF.

This clonotype came up many times. This chain links TRBV4-2 with TRBJ2-1; 12 bases line up with TRBD2. CDR1 LGHNA and CDR2 YNFKEQ come from the germline V gene. The CDR3 contains 15 residues. Trimming at V came to 0 bases and at J to 9 bases, leaving 3 bases not matched to a gene. The CDR3 protein is CASSQDLAGGFEQFF. The CDR3 DNA reads as TGTGCCAGCAGCCAAGATCTAGCGGGAGGGTTTGAGCAGTTCTTC.

This clonotype was detected many times. The CDR3 region is CASSPSGPRNEQFF. The CDR3 nucleotides are TGTGCCAGCAGCCCAAGCGGCCCGCGCAATGAGCAGTTCTTC. J is TRBJ2-1 and V is TRBV12-3 or TRBV12-4, with D possibly TRBD2 on 5 matching bases. The CDR3 totals 14 residues. V was cut by 6 bases and J by 6 bases, with 15 bases left in between.

This clonotype was counted at least ten times. The chain couples TRBV20-1 to TRBJ2-7, with 7 positions matching TRBD2. The CDR3 loop spans 13 amino acids. Looked up from germline, CDR1 is DFQATT and CDR2 is SNEGSKA (reference sequence). The J segment lost 2 bases and the V segment lost 3 bases, leaving 4 bases of the junction unmatched. CDR3 in amino acids: CSASPSGTYEQYF. The CDR3 DNA sequence: TGCAGTGCTAGTCCTAGCGGAACCTACGAGCAGTACTTC.

Of note for this clonotype: This could be a read error, since a much larger clone is one nucleotide away. This chain connects TRBV18 to TRBJ2-7; 9 nucleotides agree with TRBD1. This CDR3 is built from 15 residues. CDR1 is KGHSH and CDR2 is LQKENI in the germline V gene. CDR3 DNA sequence: TGTGCCAACTCACCACCGGGACAGGGTCCGTACGAGCAGTACTTC. Residues: CANSPPGQGPYEQYF.